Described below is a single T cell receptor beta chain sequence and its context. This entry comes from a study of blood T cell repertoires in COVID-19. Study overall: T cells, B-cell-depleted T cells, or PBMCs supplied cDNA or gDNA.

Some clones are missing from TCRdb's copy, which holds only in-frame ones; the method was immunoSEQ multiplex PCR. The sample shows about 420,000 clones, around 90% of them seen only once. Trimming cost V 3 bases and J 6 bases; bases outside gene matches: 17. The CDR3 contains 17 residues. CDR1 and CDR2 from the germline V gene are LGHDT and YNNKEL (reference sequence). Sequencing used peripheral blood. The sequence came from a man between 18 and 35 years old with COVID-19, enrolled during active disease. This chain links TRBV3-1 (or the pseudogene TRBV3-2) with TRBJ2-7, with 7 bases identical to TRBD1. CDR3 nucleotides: TGTGCCAGCAGCCAGGGTCGGGTTGGGACAGTCGCCCCCGAGCAGTACTTC. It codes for CASSQGRVGTVAPEQYF.